The T cell receptor beta chain under discussion was sequenced for a study of T cell changes during pregnancy in multiple sclerosis. Produced via immunoSEQ multiplex PCR; TCRdb's table is partial and in-frame only. The repertoire holds some 67,000 clones, with around 92% as singletons. The V gene lost 4 bases and the J gene lost 4 bases, with 14 bases spanning the gap. Germline-derived CDR1 and CDR2 are SQVTM and ANQGSEA. This CDR3 is built from 13 residues. Details on this clone: Other DNA sequences within the sample encode an identical CDR3.

The sample was peripheral blood, taken after pregnancy. V gene TRBV29-1 combines with J gene TRBJ2-7; D gene unclear. The receptor comes from a female donor with multiple sclerosis, enrolled in a pregnancy study. CDR3 loop: CSVVTRNNYEQYF. In nucleotides, the CDR3 is TGCAGCGTTGTTACGCGGAATAATTACGAGCAGTACTTC.